These 16 T cell receptor beta chains were sequenced from one sample in a study of identifying expanded T cells in peripheral blood. Measured with immunoSEQ multiplex PCR; TCRdb has only the in-frame clones, and not every one. The sample lists 110,000 or so clones, less than 90% occurring once. Sequenced sample: blood. The receptors here all came from a person aged 18 to 69 in good health.

The chain joins TRBV9 to TRBJ2-7; possibly TRBD2 for D (7 bases). CDR1 SGDLS and CDR2 YYNGEE come from the germline V gene. The ends were cut back, 4 bases at V and 2 bases at J, with 16 bases in the middle. This CDR3 contains 15 residues. The CDR3 spells CASSHGGGDPYEQYF. In DNA, the CDR3 is TGTGCCAGCAGCCACGGAGGGGGGGACCCCTACGAGCAGTACTTC.

The chain joins TRBV28 to TRBJ2-1; 12 bases map to TRBD2. The trim removed 7 bases at V and 5 bases at J, leaving 9 bases unmatched. CDR3 length: 16 residues. CDR1 is MDHEN and CDR2 is SYDVKM in the germline V gene. The chain's CDR3 is CASNLLGLAGNNEQFF. The CDR3 DNA sequence: TGTGCCAGCAATCTCTTGGGACTAGCGGGTAACAATGAGCAGTTCTTC.

The J gene is TRBJ1-1, the V gene TRBV7-3; D call uncertain. The CDR3 has 13 residues. Looked up from germline, CDR1 is SGHTA and CDR2 is FQGTGA. V shed 5 bases and J shed 0 bases, with 7 bases lying between them. The CDR3 DNA is TGTGCCAGCAGCCCGTATTTGAACACTGAAGCTTTCTTT. This codes for CASSPYLNTEAFF.

The V call is TRBV19, the J call TRBJ2-6; D gene unclear. The V gene lost 1 base and the J gene lost 0 bases, with 7 bases spanning the gap. CDR1 and CDR2 (germline): LNHDA, SQIVND (reference sequence). CDR3 length: 16 residues. CDR3 nucleotide sequence: TGTGCCAGTAGTATAGGAGCCTTCTCTGGGGCCAACGTCCTGACTTTC. Its protein is CASSIGAFSGANVLTF.

This clone was seen once. This chain joins TRBV28 and TRBJ1-4; D call uncertain. The V end was cut by 7 bases, the J end by 0 bases, with 21 bases between. The V gene's germline CDR1 is MDHEN and CDR2 SYDVKM. The CDR3 runs to 18 residues. The CDR3 nucleotides are TGTGCCAGCATCCTAAGTGGCCGGAGAATGCCAACTAATGAAAAACTGTTTTTT. It is translated as CASILSGRRMPTNEKLFF.

This clone was seen just once. V usage is TRBV4-2 and J usage is TRBJ1-2, with no clear D. From germline, CDR1 is LGHNA and CDR2 YNFKEQ. V was pared by 1 base and J by 4 bases, with 4 bases between. The CDR3 length is 12 residues. The CDR3 spells CASSQARYGYTF. CDR3 in DNA: TGTGCCAGCAGCCAAGCCCGCTATGGCTACACCTTC.

This chain uses TRBV28 with TRBJ1-2, with D hard to call. This CDR3 has 12 amino acids. Germline assignment: CDR1 MDHEN and CDR2 SYDVKM. Trimming cost V 4 bases and J 2 bases, with 5 bases left between them. The CDR3 nucleotides are TGTGCCAGCAGTTCACCGAACTATGGCTACACCTTC. The encoded protein is CASSSPNYGYTF.

The chain carries TRBV11-2 and TRBJ1-2; perhaps TRBD1 as D (6 bases). The CDR3 contains 13 residues. From germline, CDR1 is SGHAT and CDR2 FQNNGV. Trimming took off 1 base at V and 7 bases at J, with 10 bases between the two ends. The CDR3 DNA reads TGTGCCAGCAGCTTAGTCAGGGGAAGTGGCTACACCTTC. This codes for CASSLVRGSGYTF.

The chain uses TRBV27 and TRBJ2-7, with 11 bases that match TRBD1. Trimming took 5 bases from V and 7 from J; bases not matched to a gene: 10. Germline V gene data show CDR1 as MNHEY and CDR2 as SMNVEV (reference sequence). The CDR3 extends over 15 amino acids. The chain's CDR3 is CASSLDRGRDGEQYF. The CDR3 DNA reads as TGTGCCAGCAGTCTGGACAGGGGGCGGGATGGGGAGCAGTACTTC.

The chain carries TRBV13 and TRBJ1-4; D unclear. The germline V gene has CDR1 PRHDT and CDR2 FYEKMQ (reference sequence). Trimming stripped 5 bases from V and 7 bases from J, with 8 bases between. The CDR3 runs to 12 residues. CDR3 bases: TGTGCCAGCAGCCGGGAGGGTGAAAAACTGTTTTTT. Its translation: CASSREGEKLFF.

The chain carries TRBV18 and TRBJ1-6; TRBD1 matches at 8 bases. The germline V gene has CDR1 KGHSH and CDR2 LQKENI. The ends lost 2 bases at V and 10 bases at J; junction bases unmatched: 13. This CDR3 contains 17 residues. CDR3 bases: TGTGCCAGCTCACCAGCTTTTTTTACAGGGGGTCAATCACCCCTCCACTTT. Translating it yields CASSPAFFTGGQSPLHF.

The chain combines TRBV28 with TRBJ2-5, with D perhaps TRBD1 (5 bases). The J call may be wrong; the DNA end is better matched by TRBJ2-7. The CDR3 is 12 amino acids. Germline loops: CDR1 MDHEN, CDR2 SYDVKM. For the CDR3, the DNA is TGTGCCAGCACAGGGTTACCCTACGAGCAGTACTTC. It encodes CASTGLPYEQYF.

The chain combines TRBV9 with TRBJ1-4, with TRBD1 as a possible D gene (5 bases). CDR3 length: 15 residues. V lost 0 bases and J lost 4, with 10 bases in between. Per germline, CDR1 SGDLS and CDR2 YYNGEE. CDR3 amino acids: CASSVDGGNNEKLFF. The CDR3 DNA is TGTGCCAGCAGCGTAGATGGGGGGAATAATGAAAAACTGTTTTTT.

This rearrangement joins TRBV7-6 to TRBJ2-3; D gene ambiguous. The CDR3 totals 16 residues. V was trimmed by 2 bases and J by 0 bases, leaving 12 bases between them. Per the germline V gene, CDR1 is SGHVS and CDR2 is FNYEAQ. CDR3 nucleotide sequence: TGTGCCAGCAGCTTAAGGCCGCAGGACAGCACAGATACGCAGTATTTT. The encoded protein is CASSLRPQDSTDTQYF.

This clone occurred once. The chain links TRBV7-3 to TRBJ2-5; D is possibly TRBD1 or TRBD2 (6 bases each). Looked up from germline, CDR1 is SGHTA and CDR2 is FQGTGA. The CDR3 covers 13 residues. V was shortened by 3 bases and J by 4 bases, with 9 bases between the two germline ends. DNA for the CDR3: TGTGCCAGCAGCTTGGGGGGCGGAGAGACCCAGTACTTC. This encodes CASSLGGGETQYF.

The chain employs TRBV6-1 and TRBJ1-1; D perhaps matches TRBD1 (5 bases). With 6 bases removed from V and 1 base from J, the gap between germline ends came to 12 bases. The CDR3 loop spans 14 amino acids. From germline, CDR1 is MNHNS and CDR2 SASEGT. CDR3 in amino acids: CASSRDLSNTEAFF. The CDR3 bases are TGTGCCAGCAGCCGGGACCTATCGAACACTGAAGCTTTCTTT.